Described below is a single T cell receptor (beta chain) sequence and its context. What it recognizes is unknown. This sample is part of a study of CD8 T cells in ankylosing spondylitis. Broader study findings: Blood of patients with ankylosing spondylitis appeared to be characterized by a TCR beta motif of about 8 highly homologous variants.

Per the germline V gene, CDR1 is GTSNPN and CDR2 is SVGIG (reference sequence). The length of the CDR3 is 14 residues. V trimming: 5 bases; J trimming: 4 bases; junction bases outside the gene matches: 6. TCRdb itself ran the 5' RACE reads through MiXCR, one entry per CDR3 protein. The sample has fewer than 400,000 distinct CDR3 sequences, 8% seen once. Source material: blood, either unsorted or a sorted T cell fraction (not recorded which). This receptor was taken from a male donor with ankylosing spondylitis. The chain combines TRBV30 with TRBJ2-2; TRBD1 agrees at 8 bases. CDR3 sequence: CAWLGQGGTGELFF. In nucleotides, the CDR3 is TGTGCCTGGCTAGGACAGGGTGGCACCGGGGAGCTGTTTTTT.